This T cell receptor beta chain emerged from a study of blood T cell repertoires in COVID-19. For the study at large: Donors in the United States, Italy and Spain gave samples during acute or convalescent COVID-19. Sources were T cells, B-cell-depleted T cells, or PBMCs; the material itself was cDNA or gDNA.

The authors' processing: From reference gene primer amplification, estimates of nucleated cell counts were derived. This table comes from immunoSEQ multiplex PCR, and its TCRdb copy is limited to in-frame clones, with some not included. V and J calls and clone size come straight from that table; D and trimming were deduced from the DNA. The sample holds about 78,000 clones, less than 95% seen once. Germline values: CDR1 MGHRA, CDR2 YSYEKL. The CDR3 consists of 15 residues. Trimming shortened V by 2 bases and J by 2 bases, and 13 bases separated the two germline ends. Sequencing used peripheral blood. The rearrangement uses TRBV4-1 and TRBJ2-7; perhaps TRBD1 as D (6 bases). This TCR came from a woman aged 45-59 years in a cohort sampled during active COVID-19. The DNA for the CDR3 is TGCGCCAGCAGCCAACCCGGGCCAGGGGCCTACGAGCAGTACTTC. Residues: CASSQPGPGAYEQYF.